Here is one T cell receptor (beta chain) with its context. The antigen is not known. The sample belongs to a study of shared clonotypes between healthy human individuals. At the level of the study: Three CD4 naive, three CD4 memory, two CD8 naive and one CD8 memory plate were used per donor.

Overall study findings and caveats: Exclusively blood specimens were collected; tissue repertoires likely differ.

The CDR3 is made up of 17 amino acids. Germline-derived CDR1 and CDR2 are SGHRS and YFSETQ. V was cut by 0 bases and J by 7 bases, with 22 bases left in between. Running of the assay took place at deep level. Assay used: immunoSEQ multiplex PCR; TCRdb lists only in-frame clones, some missing. Of a few million clones listed, just over 90% are singletons. The chain employs TRBV5-1 and TRBJ1-2, with no clear D. The clonotype originates from a man aged 18-30 years in good health. Some clones in this sample may be carry-over from other donors' samples. The sequencing input was naive CD4+ T cells from PBMCs. Noted subset: CD45RA+ positively selected. This CDR3 is CASSLAGSGSITAGYTF. CDR3 nucleotide sequence: TGCGCCAGCAGCTTGGCTGGCAGCGGATCAATTACGGCTGGCTACACCTTC.